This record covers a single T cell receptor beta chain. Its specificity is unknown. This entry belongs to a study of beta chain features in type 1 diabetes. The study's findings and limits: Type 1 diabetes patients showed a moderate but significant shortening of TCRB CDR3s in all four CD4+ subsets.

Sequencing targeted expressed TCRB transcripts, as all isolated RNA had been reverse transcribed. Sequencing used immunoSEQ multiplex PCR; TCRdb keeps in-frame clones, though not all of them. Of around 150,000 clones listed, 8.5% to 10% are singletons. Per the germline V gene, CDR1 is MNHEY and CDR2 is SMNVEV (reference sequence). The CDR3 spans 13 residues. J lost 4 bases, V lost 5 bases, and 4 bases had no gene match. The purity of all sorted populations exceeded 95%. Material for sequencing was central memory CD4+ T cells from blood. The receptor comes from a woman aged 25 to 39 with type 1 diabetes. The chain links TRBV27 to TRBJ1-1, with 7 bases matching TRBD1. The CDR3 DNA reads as TGTGCCAGCAGTATACGGGACAGCACTGAAGCTTTCTTT. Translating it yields CASSIRDSTEAFF.